The clone carrying this T cell receptor (beta chain) was observed a single time. Trimming at V came to 6 bases and at J to 1 base, leaving 12 bases not matched to a gene. Per germline, CDR1 KGHSH and CDR2 LQKENI. CDR3 length: 16 residues. These data originate in a study of blood T cell repertoires in COVID-19. Across the study: COVID-19 samples from acute and convalescent phases originated in the United States, Italy and Spain. From T cells, B-cell-depleted T cells, or PBMCs came the material, which was cDNA or gDNA.

Sequenced by immunoSEQ multiplex PCR; TCRdb stores in-frame clones only, minus some. The sample has 280,000 or so clones, 70% to 90% seen once; the top ten hold under 2.5%. Specimen: PBMCs or T cells enriched from blood (not recorded which). This chain links TRBV18 with TRBJ2-7; 7 bases fit TRBD1. This TCR was sampled from a man aged 30 to 45 who had recovered from COVID-19. For the CDR3, the DNA is TGTGCCAGCTCGCGGCAGACAGGGCCTAATTCCTACGAGCAGTACTTC. This codes for CASSRQTGPNSYEQYF.